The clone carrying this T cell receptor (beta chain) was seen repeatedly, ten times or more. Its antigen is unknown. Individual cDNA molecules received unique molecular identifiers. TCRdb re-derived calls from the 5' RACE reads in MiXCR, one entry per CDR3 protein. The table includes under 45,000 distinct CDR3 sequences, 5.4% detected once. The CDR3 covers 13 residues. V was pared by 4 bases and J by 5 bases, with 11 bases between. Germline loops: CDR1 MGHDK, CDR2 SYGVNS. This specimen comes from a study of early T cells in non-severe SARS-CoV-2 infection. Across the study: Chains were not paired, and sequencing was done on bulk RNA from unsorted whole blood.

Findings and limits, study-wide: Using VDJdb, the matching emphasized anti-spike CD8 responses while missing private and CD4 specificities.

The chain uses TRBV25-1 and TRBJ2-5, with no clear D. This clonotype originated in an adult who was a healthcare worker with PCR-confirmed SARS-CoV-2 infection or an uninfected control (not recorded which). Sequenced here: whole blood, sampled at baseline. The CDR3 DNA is TGTGCCAGCAGTGTGCCGGTGGTGGAGACCCAGTACTTC. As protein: CASSVPVVETQYF.